The present TCR beta chain was sequenced within a study of regulatory T cells in long-lasting Graves disease. The study, taken as a whole, reports: Persistent patients had more shared public clonotypes (roughly 2,500) than new patients (966).

This CDR3 spans 11 amino acids. V lost 4 bases to trimming and J lost 8 bases, with 11 bases between them. Germline CDR1 and CDR2: GTSNPN and SVGIG (reference sequence). Regarding this clonotype: What it binds is unknown.

Time point given: newly diagnosed GD, antithyroid drugs for less than 3 months. PBMC-extracted RNA yielded the TCR library. Investigators prepared the TCR beta libraries by applying iRepertoire HTBI primers and Arm-PCR of CDR3 regions. TCRdb called the multiplex PCR reads again in MiXCR, with one record for every CDR3 protein. Altogether 300,000 to 400,000 distinct CDR3 sequences are present, 16% being singletons, with the ten largest covering roughly 27%. Separately, the same data were catalogued under a study of T cells in Graves' hyperthyroidism and ophthalmopathy. That source notes: Diagnosis of hyperthyroidism was new in patients aged 18 to 65, and its duration was under 2 months. Ophthalmopathy got predicted by the model a median about six months before its onset.

Here the sequenced sample was peripheral blood mononuclear cells (PBMCs), taken at new diagnosis, from a patient treated with antithyroid drugs. This chain joins TRBV30 and TRBJ1-2; D gene ambiguous. The origin of this receptor is a man aged 35-49 years with Graves disease. The CDR3 nucleotides are TGTGCCTGGAACCTCTTGCGGGGCTACACCTTC. It codes for CAWNLLRGYTF.